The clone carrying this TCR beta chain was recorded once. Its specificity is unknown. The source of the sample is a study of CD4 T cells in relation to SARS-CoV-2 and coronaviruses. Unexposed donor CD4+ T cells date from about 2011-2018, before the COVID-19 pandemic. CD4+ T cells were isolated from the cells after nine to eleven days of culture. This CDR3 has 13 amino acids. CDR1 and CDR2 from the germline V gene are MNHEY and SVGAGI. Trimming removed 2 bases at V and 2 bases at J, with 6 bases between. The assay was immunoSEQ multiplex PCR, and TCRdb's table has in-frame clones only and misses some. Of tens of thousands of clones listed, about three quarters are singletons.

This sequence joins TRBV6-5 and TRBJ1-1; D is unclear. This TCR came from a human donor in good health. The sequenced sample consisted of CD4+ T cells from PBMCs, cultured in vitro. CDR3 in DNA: TGTGCCAGCAGTTACGCAGGCAACACTGAAGCTTTCTTT. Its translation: CASSYAGNTEAFF.